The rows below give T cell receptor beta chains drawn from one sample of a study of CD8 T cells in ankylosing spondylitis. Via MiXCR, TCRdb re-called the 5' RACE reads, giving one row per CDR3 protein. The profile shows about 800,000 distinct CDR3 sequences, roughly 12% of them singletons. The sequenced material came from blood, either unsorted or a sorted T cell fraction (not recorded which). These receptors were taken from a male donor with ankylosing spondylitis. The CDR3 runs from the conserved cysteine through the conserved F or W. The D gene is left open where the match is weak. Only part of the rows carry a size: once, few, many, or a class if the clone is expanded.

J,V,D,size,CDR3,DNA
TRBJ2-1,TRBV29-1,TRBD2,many,CSVDRTSGNYNEQFF,TGCAGCGTTGACAGGACTAGCGGGAATTACAATGAGCAGTTCTTC
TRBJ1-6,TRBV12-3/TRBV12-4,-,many,CASSSPPASPLHF,TGTGCCAGCAGTTCGCCCCCCGCATCACCCCTCCACTTT
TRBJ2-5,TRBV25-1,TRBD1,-,CASRDDRGPRETQYF,TGTGCCAGCAGGGACGACAGGGGACCCAGAGAGACCCAGTACTTC
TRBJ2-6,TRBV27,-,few,CASSLVALPSGANVLTF,TGTGCCAGCAGTTTGGTAGCCCTTCCCTCTGGGGCCAACGTCCTGACTTTC
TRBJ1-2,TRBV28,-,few,CASTQSTNYGYTF,TGTGCCAGCACCCAGTCGACTAACTATGGCTACACCTTC
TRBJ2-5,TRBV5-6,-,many,CASSFEGVFSETQYF,TGTGCCAGCAGCTTCGAGGGGGTATTCAGCGAGACCCAGTACTTC
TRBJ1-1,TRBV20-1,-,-,CSANSDGPDTEAFF,TGCAGCGCCAACTCCGACGGACCTGACACTGAAGCTTTCTTT
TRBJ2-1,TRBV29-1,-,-,CSVVFNEQFF,TGCAGCGTTGTTTTTAATGAGCAGTTCTTC
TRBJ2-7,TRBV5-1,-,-,CASSQDTFSYEQYF,TGCGCCAGCAGCCAGGACACATTCTCCTACGAGCAGTACTTC
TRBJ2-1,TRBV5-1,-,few,CASSLAPSDREQFF,TGCGCCAGCAGCTTGGCTCCTAGCGACCGGGAGCAGTTCTTC
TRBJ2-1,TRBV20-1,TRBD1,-,CSARVGTAYNEQFF,TGCAGTGCTAGAGTAGGGACAGCATACAATGAGCAGTTCTTC
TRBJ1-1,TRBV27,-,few,CASSYGSWGTEAFF,TGTGCCAGCAGTTACGGGTCTTGGGGAACTGAAGCTTTCTTT
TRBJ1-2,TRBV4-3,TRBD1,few,CASSQDMAGGGWGYTF,TGCGCCAGCAGCCAAGATATGGCAGGGGGGGGTTGGGGCTACACCTTC
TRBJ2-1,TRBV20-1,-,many,CSARLSLENEQFF,TGCAGTGCTAGACTCAGCCTCGAGAATGAGCAGTTCTTC
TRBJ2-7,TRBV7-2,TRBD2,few,CATSANYEQYF,TGTGCTACTAGCGCTAACTACGAGCAGTACTTC
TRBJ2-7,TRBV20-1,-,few,CSISVAEDYEQYF,TGCAGCATCTCGGTAGCGGAAGATTACGAGCAGTACTTC
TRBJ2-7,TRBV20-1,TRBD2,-,CSARDGGRSYEQYF,TGCAGTGCTAGAGATGGCGGGAGAAGCTACGAGCAGTACTTC
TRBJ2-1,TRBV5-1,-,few,CASSLAAGQTYNEQFF,TGCGCCAGCAGCTTGGCGGCGGGGCAGACCTACAATGAGCAGTTCTTC